This T cell receptor (beta chain) was profiled in a study of CD8 T cells in Susac syndrome. General study results and limits: As the study acknowledged, the number of individuals in its TCR sequencing and HLA analysis was relatively small.

About this clonotype: Its antigen is undetermined.

Sequencing targeted TCR beta in T cells from blood (CD8+ and CD4+). Purification of the CD8+ and CD4+ T cells relied on negative isolation, and TEMRA cells underwent FACS enrichment. The CDR3 runs 13 residues. V was trimmed by 2 bases and J by 0 bases, leaving 5 bases between them. The RNA, about 0.5 to 1 ug, was put through reverse transcription using random hexamers. Amplification of TCR beta CDR3 by immunoSEQ multiplex PCR spanned 54 Vbeta and 13 Jbeta. TCRdb re-called the immunoSEQ multiplex PCR reads through MiXCR, storing one row per CDR3 protein. There are hundreds of thousands of distinct CDR3 sequences in the sample; more than 80% occur only once, and 0.12% lies in the top ten.

This TCR came from a human donor with multiple sclerosis. V usage is TRBV12-3 or TRBV12-4 and J usage is TRBJ2-7; D gene uncertain. Sequenced: CD8+ T cells from PBMCs. DNA for the CDR3: TGTGCCAGCAGTTTACTTCACTCCTACGAGCAGTACTTC. Its translation is CASSLLHSYEQYF.